The 22 T cell receptor beta chains below all came from one sample that was sequenced in a study of T cells in Graves' hyperthyroidism and ophthalmopathy. TCR beta CDR3 region amplification was performed from RNA transcripts. The HTBI primer set was used in a first-round RT-PCR of the TCR CDR3. Via MiXCR, TCRdb re-called the multiplex PCR reads, giving one row per CDR3 protein. The sample contains around 400,000 distinct CDR3 sequences, 15% to 19% of which appear only once. Material: blood. All receptors derive from a woman between 18 and 29 years old with Graves' hyperthyroidism that later progressed to Graves' ophthalmopathy.

Only a few counts were recorded for this clonotype. J is TRBJ1-2 and V is TRBV27; TRBD1 matches at 11 bases. V lost 8 bases and J lost 4; bases outside the gene matches: 3. The CDR3 has 13 amino acids. Per germline, CDR1 MNHEY and CDR2 SMNVEV (reference sequence). CDR3 in amino acids: CASGDRGGYGYTF. The CDR3 bases are TGTGCCAGCGGGGACAGGGGGGGCTATGGCTACACCTTC.

This clonotype was counted between two and nine times. This chain's CDR3 is CASSLVALVGGSTKNIQYF. The CDR3, as DNA: TGTGCCAGCAGCTTAGTCGCTCTAGTGGGCGGGAGCACCAAAAACATTCAGTACTTC. This chain joins TRBV7-2 and TRBJ2-4; TRBD2 aligns across 7 bases. The J segment lost 2 bases and the V segment lost 1 base, leaving 14 bases of the junction unmatched. Germline V gives CDR1 SGHTA, CDR2 FQGNSA. This CDR3 is 19 amino acids long. The full variable domain, in which reference TRBV7-2 and TRBJ2-4 provide the parts outside the CDR3, is GAGVSQSPSNKVTEKGKDVELRCDPISGHTALYWYRQSLGQGLEFLIYFQGNSAPDKSGLPSDRFSAERTGGSVSTLTIQRTQQEDSAVYLCASSLVALVGGSTKNIQYFGAGTRLSVL.

This chain links TRBV19 with TRBJ2-2; 9 bases align to TRBD1. CDR1 is LNHDA and CDR2 is SQIVND in the germline V gene (reference sequence). V lost 9 bases, J lost 4 bases, and 6 bases stayed unmatched. The CDR3 consists of 14 residues. The CDR3 region is CASQNRGPTGELFF. For the CDR3, the DNA is TGTGCCAGCCAGAACAGGGGGCCCACCGGGGAGCTGTTTTTT.

There are a few counts of this clonotype. The genes are TRBV4-3 and TRBJ2-1, with D possibly called TRBD1 or TRBD2 (5 bases each). The CDR3 runs to 17 residues. CDR1 and CDR2 (germline): LGHNA, YSLEER. Trimming pared 0 bases from V and 0 bases from J, leaving 12 bases between. CDR3 amino acids: CASSQDPAGSSYNEQFF. The CDR3 coding sequence is TGCGCCAGCAGCCAAGATCCCGCAGGGAGCTCCTACAATGAGCAGTTCTTC.

Many counts were recorded for this clonotype. V usage is TRBV12-3 or TRBV12-4 and J usage is TRBJ1-5; D might be TRBD1 (5 bases). This CDR3 is 17 amino acids long. Trimming took off 6 bases at V and 4 bases at J, with 22 bases between the two ends. The CDR3 DNA sequence: TGTGCCAGCAGCCAGGGACTCAGAATAGGTGGGAATCAGCCCCAGCATTTT. This encodes CASSQGLRIGGNQPQHF.

This sequence joins TRBV12-3 or TRBV12-4 and TRBJ2-5, with TRBD1 as a possible D gene (5 bases). The CDR3 spans 13 residues. Deletions cut 4 bases from V and 4 bases from J, with 10 bases between. The CDR3 reads CASSSGAPETQYF. CDR3 DNA: TGTGCCAGCAGTTCTGGGGCGCCAGAGACCCAGTACTTC.

The sample holds a few counts of this clonotype. The chain is built from TRBV20-1 and TRBJ2-4; D remains unclear. Trimming shortened V by 6 bases and J by 0 bases, and 27 bases separated the two germline ends. CDR1 and CDR2 from the germline V gene are DFQATT and SNEGSKA (reference sequence). The length of the CDR3 is 19 residues. This CDR3 is CSANHHDPDGWVAKNIQYF. In nucleotides, the CDR3 is TGCAGTGCAAACCATCACGACCCGGATGGGTGGGTAGCCAAAAACATTCAGTACTTC.

This clonotype came up many times. The chain recombines TRBV28 with TRBJ2-1; 8 bases agree with TRBD1. The CDR3 is made up of 15 amino acids. J was trimmed by 5 bases and V by 2 bases; bases with no gene match: 5. In germline, CDR1 is MDHEN, CDR2 SYDVKM. CDR3 bases: TGTGCCAGCAGTTTAGAACAGGGGGGAAACAATGAGCAGTTCTTC. Its protein is CASSLEQGGNNEQFF.

The CDR3 spells CASSIPPQARSETQYF. CDR3 coding DNA: TGTGCCAGTAGTATACCACCACAGGCCCGAAGTGAGACCCAGTACTTC. V and J are TRBV19 and TRBJ2-5; possibly TRBD1 for D (5 bases). Deletions cut 2 bases from V and 5 bases from J, with 18 bases between. Germline V gene lookup returns CDR1 LNHDA and CDR2 SQIVND (reference sequence). The CDR3 runs to 16 residues.

This clonotype was seen repeatedly, ten times or more. The chain couples TRBV5-1 to TRBJ2-1, with TRBD2 matching over 11 bases. J gave up 12 bases and V 1 base, and 6 bases lay outside the gene matches. Germline CDR1 and CDR2: SGHRS and YFSETQ. The CDR3 has 14 amino acids. CDR3 in amino acids: CASSLTSGSPGQFF. CDR3 DNA sequence: TGCGCCAGCAGCTTGACTAGCGGGAGCCCCGGGCAGTTCTTC.

Many counts were recorded for this clonotype. The chain has TRBV20-1 and TRBJ2-3, with 9 bases aligning to TRBD2. Per germline, CDR1 DFQATT and CDR2 SNEGSKA (reference sequence). This CDR3 has 15 residues. Trimming took 1 base from V and 2 from J; bases not matched to a gene: 4. The CDR3 region has the DNA TGCAGTGCTAGAGGGCGGGAGGGCAACACAGATACGCAGTATTTT. Protein product: CSARGREGNTDTQYF.

Points on this clonotype: This may be a read error: a much more frequent sequence differs by one nucleotide. The chain carries TRBV28 and TRBJ1-2; D remains ambiguous. Germline V gives CDR1 MDHEN, CDR2 SYDVKM. This CDR3 spans 14 amino acids. In DNA form, the CDR3 reads TGTGCCAGCAGTTTAACGACGGTTAACTATGGCTACGCCTTC. It encodes CASSLTTVNYGYAF.

In regard to this clonotype: Possible read error: a much larger clone is one base away. The V and J genes are TRBV6-9 and TRBJ2-7; TRBD2 matches at 8 bases. Trimming took 3 bases from V and 5 from J; bases not matched to a gene: 9. The germline gives CDR1 MNHGY, CDR2 SVAAGI. The CDR3 covers 15 residues. Written as DNA, the CDR3 is TGTGCCAGCAGTTACGGGGCTATCGGGAGGGACGAGCAGTACTTC. It translates to CASSYGAIGRDEQYF.

This chain connects TRBV30 to TRBJ2-5; D could derive from TRBD1 or TRBD2 (5 bases each). Germline lookup yields CDR1 GTSNPN and CDR2 SVGIG (reference sequence). Trimming cost V 3 bases and J 9 bases, with 23 bases left between them. CDR3 length: 15 amino acids. The CDR3 DNA follows: TGTGCCTGGAGCCTAGCCCGGGGCAAGGGAGTGGCCCAGTACTTC. Its protein product is CAWSLARGKGVAQYF.

This clonotype showed up just a few times. The rearrangement uses TRBV29-1 and TRBJ2-1; TRBD2 agrees at 7 bases. Trimming at V came to 3 bases and at J to 0 bases, leaving 14 bases not matched to a gene. CDR3 length equals 18 residues. Germline V gives CDR1 SQVTM, CDR2 ANQGSEA. The CDR3 region is CSVELSGEGGGSYNEQFF. CDR3 DNA sequence: TGCAGCGTTGAGCTGTCGGGGGAGGGCGGGGGCTCCTACAATGAGCAGTTCTTC.

In its sample, this clonotype was seen many times. J is TRBJ2-4 and V is TRBV27; 14 bases match TRBD2. CDR3 length equals 21 residues. CDR1 is MNHEY, CDR2 SMNVEV, per germline (reference sequence). Trimming cost V 5 bases and J 0 bases; bases outside gene matches: 15. The CDR3 sequence is CASSPLRLAGGPDLAKNIQYF. CDR3 in DNA: TGTGCCAGCAGTCCCCTACGACTAGCGGGAGGGCCTGACCTAGCCAAAAACATTCAGTACTTC.

This clonotype was detected ten times or more. The rearrangement joins TRBV12-3 or TRBV12-4 to TRBJ2-2, with 7 bases matching TRBD2. The CDR3 sequence is 13 residues long. Germline trimming cut 4 bases from V and 6 bases from J; bases unmatched to any gene: 2. The CDR3 is CASSSSGPGELFF. In nucleotides, the CDR3 is TGTGCCAGCAGTTCTAGCGGTCCCGGGGAGCTGTTTTTT.

The V gene is TRBV11-3, the J gene TRBJ2-1; TRBD2 matches 7 bases. This CDR3 contains 16 residues. The V gene end was trimmed by 5 bases and the J gene end by 5 bases; junction bases not matched to a gene: 12. Germline V CDR1 and CDR2: SGHNT, YENEEA. CDR3 DNA sequence: TGTGCCAGCAGCCTTGGGACGCTAGCGGCCCACAATGAGCAGTTCTTC. Translation gives CASSLGTLAAHNEQFF.

This clonotype was detected only a few times. The chain combines TRBV9 with TRBJ2-7; 11 bases are shared with TRBD1. CDR1 is SGDLS, CDR2 YYNGEE, per germline. This CDR3 comprises 15 residues. The V gene end was trimmed by 3 bases and the J gene end by 3 bases; junction bases not matched to a gene: 5. The CDR3 reads CASSAGTGGVYEQYF. CDR3 in DNA: TGTGCCAGCAGCGCCGGGACAGGGGGTGTCTACGAGCAGTACTTC.

This chain uses TRBV27 with TRBJ2-7, with TRBD1 identical over 9 bases. V trimming: 5 bases; J trimming: 2 bases; junction bases outside the gene matches: 13. Germline V CDR1 and CDR2: MNHEY, SMNVEV (reference sequence). CDR3 length equals 17 residues. In nucleotides, the CDR3 is TGTGCCAGCAGTCTACGACCCCCGGGACAGGGTCCCTACGAGCAGTACTTC. Residues: CASSLRPPGQGPYEQYF.

Ten or more counts support this clonotype. V is TRBV10-3 and J is TRBJ2-7, with TRBD2 as a possible D gene (5 bases). The CDR3 is made up of 14 amino acids. The V end was cut by 2 bases, the J end by 7 bases, with 15 bases between. From germline, CDR1 is ENHRY and CDR2 SYGVKD. CDR3 DNA sequence: TGTGCCATCAGTGAGGTGAGGGAACTAGGAGAGCAGTACTTC. This gives the protein CAISEVRELGEQYF.

This clonotype has ten or more counts. The V call is TRBV9, the J call TRBJ1-2; D is unclear. The CDR3 is 13 residues long. V was clipped by 4 bases and J by 5 bases, with 12 bases between them. Germline V gives CDR1 SGDLS, CDR2 YYNGEE. Here the CDR3 DNA reads TGTGCCAGCAGCCCTAGCGAGGAGTATGGCTACACCTTC. Translation: CASSPSEEYGYTF.